The 16 T cell receptor beta chains below were found in one sample sequenced in a study of cytomegalovirus exposure and HLA in healthy donors. With 60 Vbeta and 13 Jbeta primers, the PCR was carried out. Profiled with immunoSEQ multiplex PCR; TCRdb holds only in-frame clones, not every one. The sample consists of hundreds of thousands of clones, under 70% of them appearing once. The sequenced sample consisted of PBMCs. Receptor source: a man aged 35-49 years in good health and CMV-seropositive.

This chain uses TRBV4-3 with TRBJ2-7, with TRBD1 matching 7 bases. Trimming at V came to 3 bases and at J to 2 bases, leaving 13 bases not matched to a gene. Germline V gives CDR1 LGHNA, CDR2 YSLEER. This CDR3 region has 17 residues. CDR3 sequence: CASSQSPDRSSPYEQYF. In DNA, the CDR3 is TGCGCCAGCAGCCAGTCGCCGGACAGGAGTTCCCCCTACGAGCAGTACTTC.

The sample holds a few counts of this clone. The CDR3 region is CASSRGGGQPQHF. CDR3 coding DNA: TGTGCCAGCAGTAGAGGGGGGGGTCAGCCCCAGCATTTT. The chain employs TRBV2 and TRBJ1-5, with TRBD1 as a possible D gene (6 bases). This CDR3 is 13 amino acids long. The V gene lost 5 bases and the J gene lost 6 bases, with 11 bases spanning the gap. Germline V gene lookup returns CDR1 SNHLY and CDR2 FYNNEI. The variable domain in full, with the rest retrieved from reference TRBV2 and TRBJ1-5, is EPEVTQTPSHQVTQMGQEVILRCVPISNHLYFYWYRQILGQKVEFLVSFYNNEISEKSEIFDDQFSVERPDGSNFTLKIRSTKLEDSAMYFCASSRGGGQPQHFGDGTRLSIL.

The chain couples TRBV5-1 to TRBJ1-3; TRBD1 is a possible D gene (6 bases). This CDR3 has 17 amino acids. V was trimmed by 5 bases and J by 2 bases, leaving 20 bases between them. CDR1 and CDR2 (germline): SGHRS, YFSETQ. CDR3 in DNA: TGCGCCAGCAGTCCTACACAGGGAGTCGACGCTGGAAACACCATATATTTT. Amino acid sequence: CASSPTQGVDAGNTIYF.

The chain employs TRBV6-6 and TRBJ1-6, with 7 bases matching TRBD1. This CDR3 contains 12 residues. The germline V gene encodes CDR1 MNHNY and CDR2 SVGAGI (reference sequence). Trimming cost V 6 bases and J 10 bases; bases outside gene matches: 3. Written as DNA, the CDR3 is TGTGCCAGCAGCGACAGGGACTCACCCCTCCACTTT. It yields the protein CASSDRDSPLHF.

The CDR3 is CASSDNGGPGIDTQYF. The CDR3 DNA sequence: TGTGCCAGCAGTGACAACGGGGGGCCCGGGATAGATACGCAGTATTTT. J is TRBJ2-3 and V is TRBV2; D possibly corresponds to TRBD2 (7 bases). V lost 3 bases and J 5 bases, leaving 18 bases between the germline ends. The CDR3 is 16 residues long. Germline CDR1 and CDR2: SNHLY and FYNNEI.

V and J are TRBV11-1 and TRBJ2-7, with D perhaps matching TRBD2 (5 bases). Per germline, CDR1 SGHAT and CDR2 FQDESV (reference sequence). Deletions cut 6 bases from V and 3 bases from J, with 18 bases between. The CDR3 contains 15 residues. The CDR3 DNA sequence: TGTGCCAGCAGTAACACGGGATCCCCTTACTACGAGCAGTACTTC. Protein sequence: CASSNTGSPYYEQYF.

The chain links TRBV7-9 to TRBJ1-1, with 7 bases that match TRBD1. Per the germline V gene, CDR1 is SEHNR and CDR2 is FQNEAQ (reference sequence). The J segment lost 4 bases and the V segment lost 3 bases, leaving 11 bases of the junction unmatched. CDR3 length equals 16 residues. In nucleotides, the CDR3 is TGTGCCAGCAGCTTGGGAAGAGGGGGCCTGGGCACTGAAGCTTTCTTT. The encoded protein is CASSLGRGGLGTEAFF.

The genes are TRBV2 and TRBJ2-3, with 12 bases fitting TRBD2. V was clipped by 7 bases and J by 0 bases; unmatched bases: 11. The CDR3 is 18 amino acids. Germline V gives CDR1 SNHLY, CDR2 FYNNEI. CDR3 DNA sequence: TGTGCCAGCAACCGACGAGGACTAGCGGGATTTAGCACAGATACGCAGTATTTT. Protein product: CASNRRGLAGFSTDTQYF.

The chain has TRBV2 and TRBJ2-1, with 9 nucleotides matching TRBD2. This CDR3 is 15 amino acids long. V gave up 5 bases and J gave up 2 bases; unmatched junction bases: 4. Germline assignment: CDR1 SNHLY and CDR2 FYNNEI. CDR3 in DNA: TGTGCCAGCAGTTCAGCGGGGGGTACCTACAATGAGCAGTTCTTC. Translating gives CASSSAGGTYNEQFF. The variable domain in full, with the rest retrieved from reference TRBV2 and TRBJ2-1, is EPEVTQTPSHQVTQMGQEVILRCVPISNHLYFYWYRQILGQKVEFLVSFYNNEISEKSEIFDDQFSVERPDGSNFTLKIRSTKLEDSAMYFCASSSAGGTYNEQFFGPGTRLTVL.

Concerning this clone itself: The junction departs from germline at one end; a sequencing error may be responsible. V is TRBV25-1 and J is TRBJ1-2; tentative D call: TRBD1 (5 bases). CDR1 and CDR2 from the germline V gene are MGHDK and SYGVNS. The CDR3 runs to 12 residues. DNA for the CDR3: TGTGCCAGCAGTGAATCCACCCAGGGAAAATTCTTC. This sequence encodes CASSESTQGKFF.

V and J are TRBV21-1 and TRBJ2-3; the D call in the table, TRBD2, was not verified against the DNA. TRBV21-1 represents a pseudogene. The CDR3 loop spans 16 amino acids. CDR3 in amino acids: CASSKGGRGETDTQYF. CDR3 nucleotides: TGTGCCAGCAGCAAAGGAGGGAGGGGAGAAACAGATACGCAGTATTTT.

The chain is built from TRBV7-2 and TRBJ1-1, with 9 positions matching TRBD1. This CDR3 has 14 amino acids. The germline V gene has CDR1 SGHTA and CDR2 FQGNSA. V shed 3 bases and J 4 bases; nucleotides not matched to a gene: 3. The CDR3 reads CASSFVTGGTEAFF. CDR3 DNA sequence: TGTGCCAGCAGCTTCGTGACAGGGGGCACTGAAGCTTTCTTT.

This clone was found once. The gene calls are TRBV27 and TRBJ2-1; tentative D call: TRBD1 (6 bases). Trimming removed 2 bases from V and 10 bases from J, with 15 bases in between. In germline, CDR1 is MNHEY, CDR2 SMNVEV (reference sequence). This CDR3 contains 14 residues. The CDR3: CASSLRGDTREQFF. The CDR3, as DNA: TGTGCCAGCAGTTTAAGAGGGGACACAAGGGAGCAGTTCTTC.

The rearrangement joins TRBV10-3 to TRBJ1-2; possible D gene TRBD1, 5 bases. V was clipped by 6 bases and J by 4 bases, with 18 bases between them. The CDR3 extends over 15 amino acids. CDR1 ENHRY and CDR2 SYGVKD come from the germline V gene. The DNA of the CDR3 is TGTGCCATCAGACACGGGGGGGAGACAGCCTATGGCTACACCTTC. Its translation is CAIRHGGETAYGYTF.

This chain links TRBV15 with TRBJ2-5; 8 nucleotides line up with TRBD2. V lost 0 bases and J lost 6; bases outside the gene matches: 15. CDR1 LNHNV and CDR2 YYDKDF come from the germline V gene (reference sequence). The CDR3 runs to 18 residues. The CDR3 sequence: CATSRDQGLVEKTKTQYF. In nucleotides, the CDR3 is TGTGCCACCAGCAGAGATCAGGGACTAGTCGAGAAAACTAAGACCCAGTACTTC.

The chain uses TRBV19 and TRBJ1-2; 8 bases fit TRBD1. This CDR3 spans 13 amino acids. V gave up 5 bases and J gave up 4 bases; unmatched junction bases: 3. Germline loops: CDR1 LNHDA, CDR2 SQIVND (reference sequence). CDR3 DNA: TGTGCCAGTAGTCCAGGGGGCGCCTATGGCTACACCTTC. Translated, it gives CASSPGGAYGYTF.